This T cell receptor (beta chain) was found in a study of T cells in localized non-small cell lung cancer. V lost 5 bases and J lost 3, with 13 bases in between. This CDR3 comprises 14 residues. Germline V gene sequence: CDR1 GTSNPN, CDR2 SVGIG (reference sequence). This clone was seen just once. Other DNA sequences of this sample code for an identical CDR3. This table comes from immunoSEQ multiplex PCR, and its TCRdb copy is limited to in-frame clones, with some not included. The sample lists about 59,000 clones; roughly nine tenths were seen once. This clonotype was obtained from a man between 40 and 70 years old with stage I lung adenocarcinoma. V is TRBV30 and J is TRBJ1-4; D unresolved. This sample comprised peripheral blood, obtained before any cancer treatment. CDR3 region: CAWAGRVSNEKLFF. DNA for the CDR3: TGTGCCTGGGCGGGGAGGGTATCTAATGAAAAACTGTTTTTT.